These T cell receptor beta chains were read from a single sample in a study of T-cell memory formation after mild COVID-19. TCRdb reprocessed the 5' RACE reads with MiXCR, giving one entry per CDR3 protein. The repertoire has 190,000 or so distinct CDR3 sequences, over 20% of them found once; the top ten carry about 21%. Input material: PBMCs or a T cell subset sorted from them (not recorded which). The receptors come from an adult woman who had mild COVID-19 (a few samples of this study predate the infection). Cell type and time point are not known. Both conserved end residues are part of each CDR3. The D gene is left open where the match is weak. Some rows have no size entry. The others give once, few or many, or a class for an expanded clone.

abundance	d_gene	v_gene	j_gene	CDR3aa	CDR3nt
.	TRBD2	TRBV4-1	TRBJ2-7	CASSQDIPLLAVAYEQYF	TGCGCCAGCAGCCAAGATATTCCCCTCCTAGCGGTGGCCTACGAGCAGTACTTC
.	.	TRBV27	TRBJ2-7	CASSSLTGTNYEQYF	TGTGCCAGCAGTTCCCTAACCGGGACCAACTACGAGCAGTACTTC
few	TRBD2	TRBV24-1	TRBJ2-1	CATSDRVGTSLNEQFF	TGTGCCACCAGTGACCGAGTAGGGACTAGTCTCAATGAGCAGTTCTTC
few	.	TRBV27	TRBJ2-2	CASRGQGNTGELFF	TGTGCCAGCAGAGGGCAGGGGAACACCGGGGAGCTGTTTTTT
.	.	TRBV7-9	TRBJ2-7	CASSSYPPSGFDYEQYF	TGTGCCAGCAGCTCCTACCCCCCCAGCGGGTTCGACTACGAGCAGTACTTC
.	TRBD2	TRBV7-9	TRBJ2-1	CASSTGLASNNEQFF	TGTGCCAGCAGCACCGGACTAGCGTCCAACAATGAGCAGTTCTTC
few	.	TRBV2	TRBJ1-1	CASSPNGASTEAFF	TGTGCCAGCAGTCCTAACGGGGCGAGCACTGAAGCTTTCTTT
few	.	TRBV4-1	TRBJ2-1	CASSQDSPDLYNEQFF	TGCGCCAGCAGCCAAGATTCGCCGGACTTATACAATGAGCAGTTCTTC
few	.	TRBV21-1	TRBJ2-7	CASSKAHSGTGGLYEQYF	TGTGCCAGCAGCAAAGCCCACTCCGGGACAGGGGGACTCTACGAGCAGTACTTC
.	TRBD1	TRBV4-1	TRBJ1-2	CASSQGQGGPYGYTF	TGCGCCAGCAGCCAAGGACAGGGGGGACCCTATGGCTACACCTTC
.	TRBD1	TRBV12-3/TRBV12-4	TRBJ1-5	CASTYDREDQPQHF	TGTGCCAGCACCTATGACAGGGAAGATCAGCCCCAGCATTTT
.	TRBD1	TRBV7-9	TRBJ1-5	CASSPGNDRAYHQHQHF	TGTGCCAGCAGCCCAGGTAATGACAGGGCATACCATCAGCACCAGCATTTT
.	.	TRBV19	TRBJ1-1	CASSTSTVAEAFF	TGTGCCAGTAGCACGTCGACAGTCGCTGAAGCTTTCTTT
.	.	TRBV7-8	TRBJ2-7	CASSSESGPSYEQYF	TGTGCCAGCAGCTCCGAGAGCGGGCCCTCCTACGAGCAGTACTTC
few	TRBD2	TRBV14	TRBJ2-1	CASSQERLAFRDEQFF	TGTGCCAGCAGCCAAGAAAGACTAGCTTTTAGGGATGAGCAGTTCTTC
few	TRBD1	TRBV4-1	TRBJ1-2	CASSHVGGGAYGYTF	TGCGCCAGCAGCCACGTGGGAGGGGGCGCATATGGCTACACCTTC
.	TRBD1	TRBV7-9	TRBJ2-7	CASSSRFRGNVPYEQYF	TGTGCCAGCAGCTCCCGGTTCAGGGGGAATGTTCCCTACGAGCAGTACTTC
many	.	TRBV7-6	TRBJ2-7	CASSPPGVPPYEQYF	TGTGCCAGCAGCCCTCCCGGCGTCCCACCCTACGAGCAGTACTTC
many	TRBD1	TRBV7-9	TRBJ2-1	CASSLTGVEQFF	TGTGCCAGCAGCCTAACAGGGGTTGAGCAGTTCTTC
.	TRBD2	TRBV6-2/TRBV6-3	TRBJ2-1	CASSSLTLAGAYNEQFF	TGTGCCAGCAGTTCCCTCACTCTAGCGGGAGCATACAATGAGCAGTTCTTC